This T cell receptor beta chain was identified during a study of vaccination effects on CD4 cells after COVID-19. Subsequent to a culture period of more than 9 days, CD4+ T cells were isolated. Everyone in the study got two shots of either the BNT162b2 or mRNA-1273 vaccine. CDR3 length: 15 amino acids. V gave up 6 bases and J gave up 4 bases, with 18 bases separating them. CDR1 and CDR2 from the germline V gene are SGHAT and FQNNGV. The method was immunoSEQ multiplex PCR; TCRdb's version includes in-frame clones alone and lacks a portion of them. Found here are about 39,000 clones, 65% to 75% of them singletons; the top ten hold roughly 8.4%. As concerns this clone: Its antigen remains unidentified.

The sequenced sample was CD4+ T cells from PBMCs cultured without peptide, obtained after COVID-19 vaccination. The origin of this receptor is a human donor who received a COVID-19 vaccine. The chain employs TRBV11-2 and TRBJ2-5; TRBD2 might be the D (5 bases). The CDR3 spells CASSYLGLGIETQYF. DNA of the CDR3: TGTGCCAGCAGTTACCTTGGACTGGGTATAGAGACCCAGTACTTC.